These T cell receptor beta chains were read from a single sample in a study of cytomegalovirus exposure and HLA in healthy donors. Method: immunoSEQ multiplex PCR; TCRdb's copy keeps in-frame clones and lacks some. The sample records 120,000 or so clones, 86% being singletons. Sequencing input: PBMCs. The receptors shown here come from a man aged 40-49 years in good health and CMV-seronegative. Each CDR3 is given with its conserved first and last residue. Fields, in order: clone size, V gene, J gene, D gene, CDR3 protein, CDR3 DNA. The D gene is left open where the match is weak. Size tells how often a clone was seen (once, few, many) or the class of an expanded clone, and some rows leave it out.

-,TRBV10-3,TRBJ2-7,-,CAISDTAGTQVAYEQYF,TGTGCCATCAGTGATACAGCCGGGACTCAGGTGGCTTACGAGCAGTACTTC
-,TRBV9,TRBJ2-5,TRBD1,CASSTGQGIRETQYF,TGTGCCAGCAGCACCGGACAGGGGATTAGGGAGACCCAGTACTTC
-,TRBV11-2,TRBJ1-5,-,CASSLVSRNQPQHF,TGTGCCAGCAGCTTAGTATCCCGGAATCAGCCCCAGCATTTT
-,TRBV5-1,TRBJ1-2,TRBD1,CASSIRQGVNYGYTF,TGCGCCAGCAGCATCAGACAGGGTGTAAACTATGGCTACACCTTC
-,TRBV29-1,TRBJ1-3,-,CSVSGHHSGNTIYF,TGCAGCGTTTCGGGACATCACTCTGGAAACACCATATATTTT
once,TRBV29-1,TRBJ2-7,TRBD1,CSVIDRGLSEQYF,TGCAGCGTCATAGACAGGGGCTTAAGCGAGCAGTACTTC
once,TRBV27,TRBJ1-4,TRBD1,CASSRQGFDEKLFF,TGTGCCAGCAGTCGACAGGGGTTTGACGAAAAACTGTTTTTT
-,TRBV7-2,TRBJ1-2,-,CASSLAEQGYGYTF,TGTGCCAGCAGCTTAGCTGAACAGGGCTATGGCTACACCTTC
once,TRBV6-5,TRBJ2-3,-,CASSLLGGSTDTQYF,TGTGCCAGCAGCCTACTAGGGGGTAGCACAGATACGCAGTATTTT
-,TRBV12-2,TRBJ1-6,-,CASRLAKTGSRYNSPLHF,TGTGCAAGTCGCTTAGCGAAGACAGGGAGCCGGTATAATTCACCCCTCCACTTT
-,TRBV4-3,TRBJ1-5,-,CASSQGFSNQPQHF,TGCGCCAGCAGCCAAGGATTTAGTAATCAGCCCCAGCATTTT
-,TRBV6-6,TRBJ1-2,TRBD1,CASSYSVDRGHGYTF,TGTGCCAGCAGTTACTCAGTAGACAGGGGCCATGGCTACACCTTC
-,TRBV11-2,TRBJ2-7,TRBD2,CASSLDGGKYEQYF,TGTGCCAGCAGCTTAGACGGGGGGAAATACGAGCAGTACTTC
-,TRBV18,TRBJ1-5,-,CASSASGANQPQHF,TGTGCCAGCTCAGCCTCAGGGGCCAATCAGCCCCAGCATTTT
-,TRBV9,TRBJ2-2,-,CASSVAQGSTGELFF,TGTGCCAGCAGCGTAGCTCAGGGTAGCACCGGGGAGCTGTTTTTT
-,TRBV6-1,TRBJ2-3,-,CASSEAWAGRDTQYF,TGTGCCAGCAGTGAAGCCTGGGCAGGGAGGGATACGCAGTATTTT
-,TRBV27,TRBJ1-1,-,CASSLYPGRTEAFF,TGTGCCAGCAGTTTATACCCGGGGAGGACTGAAGCTTTCTTT
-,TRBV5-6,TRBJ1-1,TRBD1,CASSRRDRLNTEAFF,TGTGCCAGCAGCCGCCGGGACAGGTTAAACACTGAAGCTTTCTTT
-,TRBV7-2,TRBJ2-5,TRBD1,CASSLLGGAVETQYF,TGTGCCAGCAGCTTATTAGGGGGCGCGGTAGAGACCCAGTACTTC
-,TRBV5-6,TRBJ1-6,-,CASSYPQGGSYNSPLHF,TGTGCCAGCAGCTACCCACAGGGTGGCTCCTATAATTCACCCCTCCACTTT
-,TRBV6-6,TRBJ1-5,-,CATAGRHSNQPQHF,TGTGCCACTGCCGGCAGACATAGCAATCAGCCCCAGCATTTT
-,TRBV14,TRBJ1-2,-,CASSPQGNYGYTF,TGTGCCAGCAGCCCTCAGGGGAACTATGGCTACACCTTC
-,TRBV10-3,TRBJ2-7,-,CAISGGTSYEQYF,TGTGCCATCAGTGGGGGGACAAGCTACGAGCAGTACTTC
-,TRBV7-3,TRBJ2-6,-,CASTKLGLSSGANVLTF,TGTGCCAGCACCAAGTTGGGGCTAAGCTCTGGGGCCAACGTCCTGACTTTC
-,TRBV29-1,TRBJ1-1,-,CSVFATGFRGTEAFF,TGCAGCGTATTCGCTACAGGGTTTCGAGGCACTGAAGCTTTCTTT
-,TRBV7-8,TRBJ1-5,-,CASIPGVTNQPQHF,TGTGCCAGCATCCCAGGGGTGACGAATCAGCCCCAGCATTTT
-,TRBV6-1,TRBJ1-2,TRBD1,CASSTPGQTYGYTF,TGTGCCAGCAGTACCCCGGGACAGACCTATGGCTACACCTTC
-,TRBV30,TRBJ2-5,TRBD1,CAWIRDSPLGTQYF,TGTGCCTGGATAAGGGACAGTCCCCTGGGGACCCAGTACTTC
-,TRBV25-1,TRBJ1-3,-,CATQSSGNTIYF,TGTGCCACACAGAGCTCTGGAAACACCATATATTTT
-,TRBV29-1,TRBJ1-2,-,CSLGEDYGYTF,TGCAGCCTCGGGGAGGACTATGGCTACACCTTC
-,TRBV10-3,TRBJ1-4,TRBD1,CAIRGTENEKLFF,TGTGCCATCAGGGGGACAGAGAATGAAAAACTGTTTTTT
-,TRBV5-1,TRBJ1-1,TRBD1,CASSFRTGGDTEAFF,TGCGCCAGCAGTTTTAGGACAGGGGGAGATACTGAAGCTTTCTTT
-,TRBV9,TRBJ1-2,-,CASSVGTGTGTNYGYTF,TGTGCCAGCAGCGTAGGAACGGGAACGGGTACCAACTATGGCTACACCTTC
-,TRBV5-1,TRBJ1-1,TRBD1,CASSLGQGEAFF,TGCGCCAGCAGCTTGGGACAGGGTGAAGCTTTCTTT
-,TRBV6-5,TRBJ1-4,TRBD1,CASSEWGQGNEKLFF,TGTGCCAGCAGCGAATGGGGACAGGGGAATGAAAAACTGTTTTTT
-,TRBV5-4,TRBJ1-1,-,CASSLVTANEAFF,TGTGCCAGCAGCTTGGTCACAGCTAATGAAGCTTTCTTT
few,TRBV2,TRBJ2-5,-,CASRGLGAYQETQYF,TGTGCCAGCAGGGGACTCGGGGCGTACCAAGAGACCCAGTACTTC
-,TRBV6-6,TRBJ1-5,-,CATAGSYSNQPQHF,TGTGCCACCGCCGGGAGTTATAGCAATCAGCCCCAGCATTTT
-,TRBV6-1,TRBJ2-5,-,CASSTQETQYF,TGTGCCAGCAGTACACAAGAGACCCAGTACTTC
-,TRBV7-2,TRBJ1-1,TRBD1,CASSLRQGTEAFF,TGTGCCAGCAGCTTACGACAGGGCACTGAAGCTTTCTTT
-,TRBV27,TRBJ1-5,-,CASRRQFNQPQHF,TGTGCCAGCAGGCGACAGTTCAATCAGCCCCAGCATTTT
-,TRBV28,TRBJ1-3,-,CASSLRGSSGNTIYF,TGTGCCAGCAGTTTAAGGGGTAGCTCTGGAAACACCATATATTTT
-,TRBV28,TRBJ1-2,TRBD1,CASRQGALVYGYTF,TGTGCCAGCAGACAGGGGGCGTTGGTCTATGGCTACACCTTC
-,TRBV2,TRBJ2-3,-,CASSEGVWAGEQYF,TGTGCCAGCAGTGAAGGGGTTTGGGCAGGGGAGCAGTATTTT
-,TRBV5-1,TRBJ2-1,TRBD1,CASSFGLGQGAVSSYNEQFF,TGCGCCAGCAGCTTCGGCCTAGGGCAGGGGGCGGTGAGCTCCTACAATGAGCAGTTCTTC